This TCR beta chain was profiled in a study of glioma-infiltrating T cells. Study-wide findings and caveats: Very few CDR3 sequences were shared between tissue and blood. Non-neoplastic patients had below-expected tissue-blood divergence, while all gliomas exceeded expectation.

Using RNA template, CDR3s of TCR alpha and beta were amplified with iRepertoire arm-PCR. Input was roughly 85-400 ng of tissue mRNA or PBMC total RNA. TCRdb ran MiXCR on the multiplex PCR reads and lists one entry per CDR3 protein. The table lists approximately 110,000 distinct CDR3 sequences, around 23% of them singletons, with roughly 15% in the top ten. This clonotype was detected ten times or more. Antigen: not known. Just one base apart from a much larger clone, this may be a read error. Given the absence of the conserved phenylalanine or tryptophan at the CDR3 end, a read error is likely. The CDR3 totals 15 residues. Trimming pared 2 bases from V and 1 base from J, leaving 12 bases between. CDR1 is MNHEY, CDR2 SVGEGT, per germline.

This TCR derives from a human donor with low-grade glioma or glioblastoma, undergoing nonglioma brain surgery, or in good health (not recorded which). Sequencing was carried out using glioma tissue, nonneoplastic brain tissue, or PBMCs (not recorded which). The chain employs TRBV6-2 or TRBV6-3 and TRBJ2-7; D ambiguous. DNA for the CDR3: TGTGCCAGCAGTTACGGTCGGTCAGAATCCTACGAGCAGTACCTC. Protein sequence: CASSYGRSESYEQYL.